Detailed here is one T cell receptor beta chain. It lacks a known antigen. This clone may be a read error of a much larger clone one base away. These data belong to a study of metastatic and nonmetastatic thyroid tumors (dated by TCRdb to between 2020 and 2021). Looking at the study overall: Repertoires were compared across peripheral blood and tumor or nodule tissue samples from malignant and benign thyroid patients. Overall study outcomes, separate from this receptor: In both blood and tumor samples, malignant tumors were reported to have significantly higher TCR beta diversity than benign nodules.

CDR3 length: 15 amino acids, cysteine to phenylalanine. Only the CDR3 region is kept as DNA, spanning 45 bases read in frame from base 1. The germline V gene provides CDR1 MNHNS and CDR2 SASEGT. Libraries were prepared through PCR. Sequencing used an Illumina HiSeq 4000. High-throughput sequencing was used to profile the CDR3 region of the TCR beta-chain in every patient. In the original analysis: A classifier to discriminate distant-metastatic papillary thyroid cancer patients was built from CDR3 differences across clinicopathological groups. To measure repertoire diversity the researchers used the Shannon index, while the Morisita-Horn index served to gauge how similar the tumor and blood repertoires were. Through fastp at Q25 and MiXCR, TCRdb rebuilt clones from the public reads, retaining in-frame beta chains. TCRdb, not the authors, supplied the V and J calls. Present in this sample are roughly 55,000 clones, 15% to 20% of which were seen just once. The ten largest clones take up almost 9.5% of the sample.

Before undergoing thyroid surgery, none of the patients had been given any kind of treatment. Patient clinical samples collected from about 2011 to 2019 were retrospectively analysed using T-cell receptor beta sequencing. The sequence was collected from a male donor with papillary thyroid cancer or a benign thyroid nodule (not recorded which). Some clones in this sample may be carry-over from other donors' samples. The chain couples TRBV6-1 to TRBJ2-5; 11 of the junction bases match TRBD2. The sequenced sample was blood. The CDR3 region has the sequence CASSELAGGQEAQYF. In nucleotides, the sequence is TGTGCCAGCAGTGAACTAGCGGGGGGCCAAGAGGCCCAGTACTTC.